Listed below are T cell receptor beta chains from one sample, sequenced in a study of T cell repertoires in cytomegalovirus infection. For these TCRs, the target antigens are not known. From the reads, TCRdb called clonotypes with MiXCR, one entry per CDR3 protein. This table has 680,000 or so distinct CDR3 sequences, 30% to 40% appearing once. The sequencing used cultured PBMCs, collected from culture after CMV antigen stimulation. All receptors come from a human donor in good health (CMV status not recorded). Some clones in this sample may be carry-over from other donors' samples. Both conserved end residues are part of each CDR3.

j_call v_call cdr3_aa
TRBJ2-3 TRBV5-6 CASSFRRTGATQYF
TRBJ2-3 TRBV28 CASTNSAGGRDTQYF
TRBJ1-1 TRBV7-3 CASRGGTDSIEAFF
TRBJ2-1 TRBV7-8 CASRGGTSGASSYNEQFF
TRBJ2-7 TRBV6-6 CASSYEDPSGQYF
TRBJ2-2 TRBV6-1 CASSPVEGGRNTGELFF
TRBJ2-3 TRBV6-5 CASSPQGAHAADTQYF
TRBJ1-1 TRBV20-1 CSARDRGVIRTEAFF
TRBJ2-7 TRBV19 CASSWSSGQSYEQYF
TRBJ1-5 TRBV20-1 CSARDRRRGSQPQHF
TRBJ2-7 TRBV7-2 CASSKQGSVDEQYF
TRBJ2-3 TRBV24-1 CATSAGETLTRDTQYF
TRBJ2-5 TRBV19 CASSITREETQYF
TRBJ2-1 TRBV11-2 CASSFGGLAGPEQFF
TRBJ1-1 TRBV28 CASSSSGMNTEAFF
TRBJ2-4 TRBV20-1 CSATAELSGIQYF
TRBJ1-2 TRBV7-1 CAAWGTANYGYTF
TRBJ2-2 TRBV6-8 CASRTGSWLAGLNTGELFF
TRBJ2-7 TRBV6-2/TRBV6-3 CASRTPGRGGYEQYF
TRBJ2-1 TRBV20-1 CSARRHYRGEQFF
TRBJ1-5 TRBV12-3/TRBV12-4 CASSDQDQPQHF
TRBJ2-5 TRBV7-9 CASTLESGEAGTQYF